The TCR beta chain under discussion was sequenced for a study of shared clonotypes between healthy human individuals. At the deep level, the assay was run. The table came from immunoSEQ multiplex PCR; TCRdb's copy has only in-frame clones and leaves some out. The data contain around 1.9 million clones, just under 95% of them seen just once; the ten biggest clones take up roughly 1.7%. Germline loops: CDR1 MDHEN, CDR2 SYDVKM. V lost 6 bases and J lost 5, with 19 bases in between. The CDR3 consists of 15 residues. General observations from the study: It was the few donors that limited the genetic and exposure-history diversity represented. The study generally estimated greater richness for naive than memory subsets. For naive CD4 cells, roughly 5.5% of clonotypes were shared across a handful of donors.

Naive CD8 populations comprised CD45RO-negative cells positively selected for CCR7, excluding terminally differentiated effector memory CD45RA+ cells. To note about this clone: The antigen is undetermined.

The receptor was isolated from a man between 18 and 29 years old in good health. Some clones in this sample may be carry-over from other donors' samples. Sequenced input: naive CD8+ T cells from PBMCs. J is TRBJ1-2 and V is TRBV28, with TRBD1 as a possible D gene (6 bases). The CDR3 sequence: CASSHQTGGRYGYTF. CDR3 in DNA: TGTGCCAGCAGCCATCAGACTGGGGGGCGGTATGGCTACACCTTC.